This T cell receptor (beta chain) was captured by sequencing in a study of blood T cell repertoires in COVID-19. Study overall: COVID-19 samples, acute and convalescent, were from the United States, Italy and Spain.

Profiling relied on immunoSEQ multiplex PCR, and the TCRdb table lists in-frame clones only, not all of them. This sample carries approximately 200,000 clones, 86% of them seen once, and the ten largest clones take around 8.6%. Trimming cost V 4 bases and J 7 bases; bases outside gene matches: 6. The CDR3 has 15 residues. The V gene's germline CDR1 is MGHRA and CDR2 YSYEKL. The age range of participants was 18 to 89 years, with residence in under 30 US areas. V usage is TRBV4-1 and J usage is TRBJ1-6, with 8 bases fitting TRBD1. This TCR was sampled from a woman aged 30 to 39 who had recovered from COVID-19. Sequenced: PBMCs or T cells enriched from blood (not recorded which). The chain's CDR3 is CASSRTGLGNSPLHF. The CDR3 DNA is TGCGCCAGCAGCCGGACAGGGCTTGGAAATTCACCCCTCCACTTT.